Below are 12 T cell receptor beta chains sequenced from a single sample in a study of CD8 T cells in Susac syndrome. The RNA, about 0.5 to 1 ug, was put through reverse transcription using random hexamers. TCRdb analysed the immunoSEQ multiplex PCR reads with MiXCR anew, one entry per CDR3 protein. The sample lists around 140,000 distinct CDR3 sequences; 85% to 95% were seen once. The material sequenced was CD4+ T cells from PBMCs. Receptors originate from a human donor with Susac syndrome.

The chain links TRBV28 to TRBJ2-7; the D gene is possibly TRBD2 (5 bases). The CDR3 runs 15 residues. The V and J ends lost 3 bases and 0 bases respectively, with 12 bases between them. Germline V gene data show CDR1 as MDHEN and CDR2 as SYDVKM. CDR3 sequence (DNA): TGTGCCAGCAGTTTTCCGGGGTCGGGCTCCTACGAGCAGTACTTC. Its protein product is CASSFPGSGSYEQYF.

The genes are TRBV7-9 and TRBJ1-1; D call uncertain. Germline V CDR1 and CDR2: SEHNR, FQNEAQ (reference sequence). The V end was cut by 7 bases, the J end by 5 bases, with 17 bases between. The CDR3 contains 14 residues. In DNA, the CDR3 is TGTGCCAGCATCTCCCCGGGAAGTTTGACTGAAGCTTTCTTT. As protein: CASISPGSLTEAFF.

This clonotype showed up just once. CDR3 protein: CASSQGIQGDNYGYTF. CDR3 DNA sequence: TGCGCCAGCAGCCAAGGGATACAGGGGGATAACTATGGCTACACCTTC. The gene calls are TRBV4-3 and TRBJ1-2; 8 bases fit TRBD1. Looked up from germline, CDR1 is LGHNA and CDR2 is YSLEER. CDR3 length: 16 amino acids. J gave up 1 base and V 1 base, and 5 bases lay outside the gene matches.

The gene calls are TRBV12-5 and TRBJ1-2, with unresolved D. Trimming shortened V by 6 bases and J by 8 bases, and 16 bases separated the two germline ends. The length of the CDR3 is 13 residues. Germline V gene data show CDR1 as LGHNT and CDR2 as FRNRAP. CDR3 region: CASGVGAVGGYTF. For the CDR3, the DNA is TGTGCTAGTGGAGTTGGTGCGGTTGGCGGCTACACCTTC.

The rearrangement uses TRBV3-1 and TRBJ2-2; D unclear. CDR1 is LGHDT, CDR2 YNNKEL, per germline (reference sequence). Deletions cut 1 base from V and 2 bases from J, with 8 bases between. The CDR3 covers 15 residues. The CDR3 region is CASSQGGPNTGELFF. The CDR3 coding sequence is TGTGCCAGCAGCCAAGGAGGACCAAACACCGGGGAGCTGTTTTTT.

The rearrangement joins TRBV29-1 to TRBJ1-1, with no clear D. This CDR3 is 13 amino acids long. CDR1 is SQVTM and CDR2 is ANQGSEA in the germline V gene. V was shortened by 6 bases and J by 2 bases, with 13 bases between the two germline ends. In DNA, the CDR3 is TGCAGCGTGGACGAGTGGGGAAACACTGAAGCTTTCTTT. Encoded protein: CSVDEWGNTEAFF. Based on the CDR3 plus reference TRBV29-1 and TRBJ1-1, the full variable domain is SAVISQKPSRDICQRGTSLTIQCQVDSQVTMMFWYRQQPGQSLTLIATANQGSEATYESGFVIDKFPISRPNLTFSTLTVSNMSPEDSSIYLCSVDEWGNTEAFFGQGTRLTVV.

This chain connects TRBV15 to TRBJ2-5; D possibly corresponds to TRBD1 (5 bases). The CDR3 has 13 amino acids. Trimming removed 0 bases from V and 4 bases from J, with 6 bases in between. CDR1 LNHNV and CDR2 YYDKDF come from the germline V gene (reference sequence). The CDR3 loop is CATSRDQGETQYF. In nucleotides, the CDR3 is TGTGCCACCAGCAGAGATCAGGGAGAGACCCAGTACTTC.

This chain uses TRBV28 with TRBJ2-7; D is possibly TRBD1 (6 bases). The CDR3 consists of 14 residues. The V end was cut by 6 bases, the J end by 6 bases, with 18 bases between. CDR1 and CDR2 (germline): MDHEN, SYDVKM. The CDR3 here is CASSYRVFRSEQYF. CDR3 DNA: TGTGCCAGCAGCTACAGGGTGTTTAGGAGCGAGCAGTACTTC.

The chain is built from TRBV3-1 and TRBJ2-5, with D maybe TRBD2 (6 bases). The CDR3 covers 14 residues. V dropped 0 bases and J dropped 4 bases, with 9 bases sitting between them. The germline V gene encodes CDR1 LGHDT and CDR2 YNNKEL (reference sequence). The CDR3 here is CASSQDDGRETQYF. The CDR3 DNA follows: TGTGCCAGCAGCCAAGACGACGGGAGAGAGACCCAGTACTTC.

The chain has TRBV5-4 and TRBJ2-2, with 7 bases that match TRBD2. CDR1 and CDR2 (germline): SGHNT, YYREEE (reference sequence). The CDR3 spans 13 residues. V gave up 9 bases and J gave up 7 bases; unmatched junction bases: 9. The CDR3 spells CATRFAGVGELFF. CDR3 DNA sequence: TGTGCCACCAGGTTCGCGGGAGTCGGGGAGCTGTTTTTT.

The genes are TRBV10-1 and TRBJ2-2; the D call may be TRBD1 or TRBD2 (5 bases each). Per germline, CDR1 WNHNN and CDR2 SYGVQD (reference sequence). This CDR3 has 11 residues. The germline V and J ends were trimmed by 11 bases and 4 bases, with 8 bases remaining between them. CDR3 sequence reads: CAHGATGELFF. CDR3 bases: TGCGCCCACGGGGCCACCGGGGAGCTGTTTTTT.

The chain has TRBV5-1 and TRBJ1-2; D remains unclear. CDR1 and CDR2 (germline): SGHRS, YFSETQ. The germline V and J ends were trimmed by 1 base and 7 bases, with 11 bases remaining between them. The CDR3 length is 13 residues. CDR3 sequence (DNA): TGCGCCAGCAGCTTGTTTCCCGGTGGTGGCTACACCTTC. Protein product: CASSLFPGGGYTF.